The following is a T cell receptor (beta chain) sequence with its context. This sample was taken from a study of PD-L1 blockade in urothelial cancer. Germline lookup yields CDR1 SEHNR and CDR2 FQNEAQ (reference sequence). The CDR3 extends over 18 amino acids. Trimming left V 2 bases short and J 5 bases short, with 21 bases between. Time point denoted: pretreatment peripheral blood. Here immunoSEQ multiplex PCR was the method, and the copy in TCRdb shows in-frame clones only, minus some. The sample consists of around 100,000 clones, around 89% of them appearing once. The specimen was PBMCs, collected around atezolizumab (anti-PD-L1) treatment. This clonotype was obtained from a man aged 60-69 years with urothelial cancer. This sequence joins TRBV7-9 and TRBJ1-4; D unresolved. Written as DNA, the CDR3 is TGTGCCAGCAGCTTAATGGTTTATATGGAGGAAAGCAATGAAAAACTGTTTTTT. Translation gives CASSLMVYMEESNEKLFF.